A single sample gave rise to the 30 T cell receptor beta chains below, sequenced in a study of CD8 T cells in ankylosing spondylitis. MiXCR was run by TCRdb on the 5' RACE reads, yielding one entry per CDR3 protein. Seen here are 200,000 or so distinct CDR3 sequences, over 10% observed once, and the top ten hold 11%. Specimen: blood, either unsorted or a sorted T cell fraction (not recorded which). All receptors derive from a female donor with ankylosing spondylitis or in good health (not recorded which).

In this sample, this clonotype turned up many times. The CDR3 reads CASSRRHGNSGYTF. As DNA, the CDR3 is TGTGCCAGCAGCCGCCGCCACGGTAATTCTGGCTACACCTTC. The V call is TRBV7-2, the J call TRBJ1-2; D is undetermined. V lost 5 bases to trimming and J lost 7 bases, with 17 bases between them. The length of the CDR3 is 14 residues. CDR1 is SGHTA and CDR2 is FQGNSA in the germline V gene.

Worth noting for this clonotype: Sequence at one end of the junction differs from germline and may be a read error. The chain links TRBV20-1 to TRBJ2-3; TRBD2 aligns across 14 bases. This CDR3 is built from 22 residues. Germline-derived CDR1 and CDR2 are DFQATT and SNEGSKA (reference sequence). CDR3 protein: CSARDPRAPGLAGVGPTYTQYF. In DNA form, the CDR3 reads TGCAGTGCTAGAGATCCGAGAGCTCCGGGACTAGCGGGAGTGGGGCCCACATATACGCAGTATTTT.

This clonotype was detected only a few times. The chain combines TRBV20-1 with TRBJ2-4; D not resolved. The CDR3 runs 17 residues. Germline values: CDR1 DFQATT, CDR2 SNEGSKA (reference sequence). Trimming stripped 1 base from V and 0 bases from J, with 16 bases between. CDR3 sequence (DNA): TGCAGTGCTAGAGTGGAAAGTTTATGGCTAGCCAAAAACATTCAGTACTTC. It translates to CSARVESLWLAKNIQYF.

The chain recombines TRBV20-1 with TRBJ1-2, with a weak D call TRBD1 (6 bases). Germline-derived CDR1 and CDR2 are DFQATT and SNEGSKA (reference sequence). V was pared by 3 bases and J by 10 bases, with 12 bases between. The CDR3 spans 11 residues. CDR3 residues: CSASGGADYTF. The CDR3 nucleotides are TGCAGTGCTAGCGGGGGGGCTGACTACACCTTC.

This clonotype has at least ten counts. The genes are TRBV5-1 and TRBJ1-2; D perhaps matches TRBD1 (5 bases). Per germline, CDR1 SGHRS and CDR2 YFSETQ. The V gene lost 4 bases and the J gene lost 1 base, with 11 bases spanning the gap. The CDR3 is made up of 14 amino acids. CDR3 bases: TGCGCCAGCAGCGGCGGGGGTCTTAACTATGGCTACACCTTC. Translated: CASSGGGLNYGYTF.

This chain joins TRBV9 and TRBJ2-1; TRBD2 might be the D (6 bases). Germline values: CDR1 SGDLS, CDR2 YYNGEE. This CDR3 has 11 residues. The ends were cut back, 3 bases at V and 10 bases at J, with 8 bases in the middle. CDR3 nucleotide sequence: TGTGCCAGCAGCGCTCGGGGGGAGCAGTTCTTC. It yields the protein CASSARGEQFF. The complete variable domain, with remaining parts taken from reference TRBV9 and TRBJ2-1, reads DSGVTQTPKHLITATGQRVTLRCSPRSGDLSVYWYQQSLDQGLQFLIQYYNGEERAKGNILERFSAQQFPDLHSELNLSSLELGDSALYFCASSARGEQFFGPGTRLTVL.

Regarding this clonotype: This may be a read error: a much more frequent sequence differs by one nucleotide. The chain recombines TRBV4-2 with TRBJ2-2; 14 bases line up with TRBD2. Germline V gene sequence: CDR1 LGHNA, CDR2 YNFKEQ. J lost 8 bases, V lost 2 bases, and 4 bases had no gene match. This CDR3 region has 16 residues. The CDR3 nucleotides are TGTGCCAGCAGCCAACCCGGGACTAGCGGGAGTGGGGAGCTGTTTTTT. It specifies CASSQPGTSGSGELFF.

This clonotype appeared many times. The chain combines TRBV4-1 with TRBJ1-5; D is possibly TRBD1 (5 bases). The CDR3 consists of 14 residues. Germline loops: CDR1 MGHRA, CDR2 YSYEKL. Trimming took off 3 bases at V and 8 bases at J, with 14 bases between the two ends. CDR3 protein: CASSQQGAFEPQHF. Here the CDR3 DNA reads TGCGCCAGCAGCCAGCAAGGGGCCTTTGAGCCCCAGCATTTT.

Turning to this clonotype: A much larger clone differs by one base, so this may be a read error. The chain has TRBV6-5 and TRBJ2-1; 7 bases fit TRBD2. CDR1 is MNHEY and CDR2 is SVGAGI in the germline V gene. There are 16 residues in the CDR3. The CDR3 spells CANSYSAGMGPNEQFF. CDR3 sequence (DNA): TGTGCCAACAGTTATTCAGCGGGGATGGGGCCAAATGAGCAGTTCTTC.

The CDR3 DNA reads as TGTGCCTGGACACCCCCGGGACCCATCTCCGGGCAGTACTTC. Translated, it gives CAWTPPGPISGQYF. The V gene is TRBV30, the J gene TRBJ2-7, with D tentatively TRBD1 or TRBD2 (5 bases each). Trimming removed 4 bases from V and 9 bases from J, with 22 bases in between. In germline, CDR1 is GTSNPN, CDR2 SVGIG (reference sequence). The CDR3 covers 14 residues. Looking up the rest from reference TRBV30 and TRBJ2-7 gives the full variable domain: SQTIHQWPATLVQPVGSPLSLECTVEGTSNPNLYWYRQAAGRGLQLLFYSVGIGQISSEVPQNLSASRPQDRQFILSSKKLLLSDSGFYLCAWTPPGPISGQYFGPGTRLTVT.

This clonotype was detected many times. This sequence joins TRBV7-9 and TRBJ1-3; tentative D call: TRBD1 (5 bases). Trimming left V 5 bases short and J 0 bases short, with 8 bases between. CDR1 SEHNR and CDR2 FQNEAQ come from the germline V gene (reference sequence). The length of the CDR3 is 14 residues. The CDR3 DNA follows: TGTGCCAGCAGCACGGGGGTCTCTGGAAACACCATATATTTT. Its protein product is CASSTGVSGNTIYF.

This clonotype occurred a few times. The rearrangement links TRBV4-3 to TRBJ1-1; D is possibly TRBD1 (5 bases). Trimming pared 1 base from V and 1 base from J, leaving 16 bases between. Germline V gene lookup returns CDR1 LGHNA and CDR2 YSLEER. CDR3 length equals 17 residues. CDR3 in amino acids: CASSQALPGTANTEAFF. CDR3 bases: TGCGCCAGCAGCCAAGCCCTACCCGGGACGGCGAACACTGAAGCTTTCTTT.

In its sample, this clonotype was seen many times. The chain joins TRBV11-2 to TRBJ2-7; no clear D. This CDR3 is 15 amino acids long. V shed 4 bases and J shed 3 bases, with 16 bases lying between them. Per germline, CDR1 SGHAT and CDR2 FQNNGV. CDR3 region: CASSSPRASIYEQYF. The CDR3 DNA reads TGTGCCAGCAGCTCCCCAAGGGCTAGTATCTACGAGCAGTACTTC.

This clonotype was observed a handful of times. CDR3 coding DNA: TGTGCCAGCAGTCCGCCCCGGACTAGCGGCCAAGAGACCCAGTACTTC. Protein: CASSPPRTSGQETQYF. The genes are TRBV27 and TRBJ2-5, with 10 bases that match TRBD2. J was trimmed by 1 base and V by 5 bases; bases with no gene match: 7. The germline CDR1 and CDR2 sequences are MNHEY and SMNVEV (reference sequence). This CDR3 has 16 residues.

This clonotype has a count of ten or more. The gene calls are TRBV20-1 and TRBJ2-1, with D perhaps TRBD1 (6 bases). Per the germline V gene, CDR1 is DFQATT and CDR2 is SNEGSKA (reference sequence). There are 14 residues in the CDR3. V dropped 5 bases and J dropped 0 bases, with 11 bases sitting between them. The CDR3 sequence: CSAGGIRSYNEQFF. The CDR3 DNA reads as TGCAGTGCTGGGGGCATTCGCTCCTACAATGAGCAGTTCTTC.

This clonotype was seen a handful of times. The chain recombines TRBV10-3 with TRBJ2-2, with D perhaps TRBD2 (5 bases). With 4 bases removed from V and 6 bases from J, the gap between germline ends came to 18 bases. Germline V gene data show CDR1 as ENHRY and CDR2 as SYGVKD. CDR3 length: 16 residues. CDR3 region: CAISGSAAYTAGELFF. In DNA form, the CDR3 reads TGTGCCATCAGTGGTAGCGCAGCATACACCGCCGGGGAGCTGTTTTTT.

This clonotype was counted many times. This chain joins TRBV20-1 and TRBJ2-1; no definite D call. Trimming left V 5 bases short and J 0 bases short, with 8 bases between. The V gene's germline CDR1 is DFQATT and CDR2 SNEGSKA (reference sequence). The CDR3 length is 13 residues. The CDR3 loop reads CSAPPSSYNEQFF. As DNA, the CDR3 is TGCAGTGCTCCCCCGAGCTCCTACAATGAGCAGTTCTTC.

This clonotype was picked up many times. The V and J genes are TRBV11-2 and TRBJ2-1, with a tentative D call TRBD2 (6 bases). Deletions cut 3 bases from V and 9 bases from J, with 12 bases between. From germline, CDR1 is SGHAT and CDR2 FQNNGV. This CDR3 contains 13 residues. CDR3 region: CASSLRDFGEQFF. The DNA of the CDR3 is TGTGCCAGCAGCTTGAGGGACTTCGGTGAGCAGTTCTTC.

This clonotype was counted only a few times. The chain recombines TRBV7-2 with TRBJ1-5; 9 nucleotides line up with TRBD1. Trimming cost V 1 base and J 4 bases; bases outside gene matches: 5. The CDR3 has 16 residues. Per germline, CDR1 SGHTA and CDR2 FQGNSA. CDR3 sequence reads: CASSLEATGGNQPQHF. The CDR3 nucleotides are TGTGCCAGCAGCTTAGAAGCGACAGGGGGAAATCAGCCCCAGCATTTT.

Regarding this clonotype: A much larger clonotype is one base distant, so this may be a read error. The chain links TRBV10-3 to TRBJ2-3; D possibly corresponds to TRBD2 (6 bases). The CDR3 length is 14 residues. CDR1 ENHRY and CDR2 SYGVKD come from the germline V gene. The CDR3: CAVSWDSGTDTQYF. In DNA, the CDR3 is TGTGCCGTCAGCTGGGACTCGGGAACAGATACGCAGTATTTT.

This clonotype occurred many times. The chain couples TRBV7-8 to TRBJ1-5, with D hard to call. V was cut by 3 bases and J by 3 bases, with 3 bases left in between. This CDR3 has 12 residues. Germline assignment: CDR1 SGHVS and CDR2 FQNEAQ. CDR3 DNA: TGTGCCAGCAGCTTTCCCAATCAGCCCCAGCATTTT. Amino acid sequence: CASSFPNQPQHF.

This clonotype was observed at least ten times. The V gene is TRBV12-3 or TRBV12-4, the J gene TRBJ1-2; D is ambiguous. The CDR3 spans 14 residues. Trimming took 7 bases from V and 1 from J, leaving 13 bases between them. The CDR3 loop reads CASTPQQDNYGYTF. The CDR3, as DNA: TGTGCCAGCACCCCGCAGCAAGATAACTATGGCTACACCTTC.

This clonotype was seen repeatedly, ten times or more. The rearrangement uses TRBV7-8 and TRBJ2-7; D is tentatively TRBD1 or TRBD2 (5 bases each). From germline, CDR1 is SGHVS and CDR2 FQNEAQ. This CDR3 contains 14 residues. The germline V and J ends were trimmed by 1 base and 3 bases, with 10 bases remaining between them. CDR3 sequence reads: CASSLERGRYEQYF. DNA for the CDR3: TGTGCCAGCAGCTTAGAACGGGGCCGCTACGAGCAGTACTTC.

This clonotype was counted ten times or more. The chain couples TRBV7-2 to TRBJ1-5, with 7 bases identical to TRBD1. The J segment lost 6 bases and the V segment lost 4 bases, leaving 3 bases of the junction unmatched. This CDR3 is built from 13 residues. Germline V gene sequence: CDR1 SGHTA, CDR2 FQGNSA. CDR3 residues: CASSSTGFQPQHF. The DNA for the CDR3 is TGTGCCAGCAGCTCGACAGGGTTTCAGCCCCAGCATTTT.

The chain carries TRBV19 and TRBJ2-7, with TRBD2 matching over 8 bases. Germline CDR1 reads LNHDA; CDR2 reads SQIVND (reference sequence). V lost 4 bases to trimming and J lost 5 bases; unmatched junction nucleotides: 10. This CDR3 has 15 amino acids. CDR3 sequence: CASSNNPTSVDEQYF. The DNA for the CDR3 is TGTGCCAGTAGTAATAATCCGACTAGCGTGGACGAGCAGTACTTC.

This clonotype showed up many times. The chain combines TRBV6-5 with TRBJ1-5; D is possibly TRBD1 (5 bases). This CDR3 is 15 amino acids long. Germline V gene data show CDR1 as MNHEY and CDR2 as SVGAGI. V was trimmed by 0 bases and J by 6 bases, leaving 12 bases between them. The CDR3 region has the DNA TGTGCCAGCAGTTACTCTTCGGGGGGTGCTCAGCCCCAGCATTTT. Translated: CASSYSSGGAQPQHF.

This clonotype was observed a handful of times. The chain couples TRBV5-1 to TRBJ2-2; 7 positions agree with TRBD2. Germline V gives CDR1 SGHRS, CDR2 YFSETQ. The CDR3 contains 15 residues. The junction had 7 bases not matched to a gene; V was cut back by 2 bases and J by 6 bases. This CDR3 is CASSFGGSGPGELFF. CDR3 coding DNA: TGCGCCAGCAGCTTTGGCGGGAGTGGCCCCGGGGAGCTGTTTTTT.

This clonotype was detected ten times or more. The chain is built from TRBV5-1 and TRBJ1-1, with unresolved D. V was clipped by 4 bases and J by 3 bases, with 16 bases between them. The CDR3 length is 15 residues. The germline CDR1 and CDR2 sequences are SGHRS and YFSETQ. CDR3 sequence (DNA): TGCGCCAGCAGCGGGCCTACCTCGTTCGACACTGAAGCTTTCTTT. Translated, it gives CASSGPTSFDTEAFF.

This clonotype was found many times. The chain links TRBV7-2 to TRBJ2-7; D is ambiguous. The CDR3 totals 14 residues. V lost 8 bases and J lost 4, with 18 bases in between. The germline V gene has CDR1 SGHTA and CDR2 FQGNSA. The CDR3 spells CASRWDVGSYEQYF. In DNA form, the CDR3 reads TGTGCCAGCCGCTGGGATGTTGGCAGTTACGAGCAGTACTTC.

This clonotype was observed a handful of times. The genes are TRBV20-1 and TRBJ2-7, with unresolved D. Germline V gene lookup returns CDR1 DFQATT and CDR2 SNEGSKA (reference sequence). V was clipped by 0 bases and J by 3 bases, with 15 bases between them. This CDR3 is 15 amino acids long. The CDR3 reads CSARDLGGTGYEQYF. The DNA of the CDR3 is TGCAGTGCTAGAGATCTAGGCGGTACCGGCTACGAGCAGTACTTC.